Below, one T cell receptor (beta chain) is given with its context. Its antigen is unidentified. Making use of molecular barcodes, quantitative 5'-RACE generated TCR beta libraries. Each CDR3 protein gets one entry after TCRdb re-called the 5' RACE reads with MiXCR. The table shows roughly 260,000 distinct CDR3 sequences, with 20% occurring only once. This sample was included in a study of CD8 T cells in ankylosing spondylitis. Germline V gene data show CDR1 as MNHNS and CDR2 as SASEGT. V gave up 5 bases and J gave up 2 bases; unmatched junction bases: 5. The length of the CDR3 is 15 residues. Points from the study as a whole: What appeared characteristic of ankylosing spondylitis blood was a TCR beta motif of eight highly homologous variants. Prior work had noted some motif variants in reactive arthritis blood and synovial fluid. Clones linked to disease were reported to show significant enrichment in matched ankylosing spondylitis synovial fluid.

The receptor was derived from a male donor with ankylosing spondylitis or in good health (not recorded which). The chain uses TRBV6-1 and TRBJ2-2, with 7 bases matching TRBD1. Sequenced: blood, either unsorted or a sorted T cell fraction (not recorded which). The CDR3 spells CASSKGQLNTGELFF. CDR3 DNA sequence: TGTGCCAGCAGTAAGGGACAGTTAAACACCGGGGAGCTGTTTTTT.